The 26 T cell receptor beta chains presented below share a single source sample, sequenced in a study of blood T cells in healthy people across ages. Primed by a sample-barcoded 5' primer and a J-beta primer mix, a second PCR proceeded for about 7 to 12 cycles. MiXCR was run by TCRdb on the 5' RACE reads, yielding one entry per CDR3 protein. The sample yields roughly 1.5 million distinct CDR3 sequences, under 55% seen once. The sequenced sample was blood. All receptors derive from a woman between 18 and 30 years old in good health.

DNA for the CDR3: TGTGCCAGCAGTTACCACACCCACAGGGGGCGATTTTACCCTGGCTACACCTTC. It specifies CASSYHTHRGRFYPGYTF. This chain joins TRBV12-3 or TRBV12-4 and TRBJ1-2, with 9 bases lining up with TRBD1. Losses at the gene ends were 4 bases for V and 7 bases for J; bases not matched to a gene: 19. The CDR3 loop spans 18 amino acids.

This clonotype was counted only a few times. The chain employs TRBV27 and TRBJ2-7; the D call may be TRBD1 or TRBD2 (5 bases each). The CDR3 contains 15 residues. V was pared by 4 bases and J by 5 bases, with 18 bases between. Germline V gives CDR1 MNHEY, CDR2 SMNVEV (reference sequence). The CDR3 spells CASSSRIGTRDEQYF. DNA for the CDR3: TGTGCCAGCAGTTCGAGAATAGGGACCCGCGACGAGCAGTACTTC.

On this clonotype itself: One base away lies a much larger clone, so this may be a sequencing read error. The V gene is TRBV5-1, the J gene TRBJ1-1; 10 bases are shared with TRBD1. V lost 4 bases to trimming and J lost 4 bases; unmatched junction nucleotides: 7. The germline CDR1 and CDR2 sequences are SGHRS and YFSETQ. This CDR3 spans 15 amino acids. The CDR3 sequence is CASSPGQGMSTEAFF. CDR3 DNA sequence: TGCGCCAGCAGCCCGGGACAGGGGATGAGCACTGAAGCTTTCTTT.

The CDR3 is CATSSSLWTQFF. In DNA, the CDR3 is TGTGCCACCAGTAGCAGTTTGTGGACCCAGTTCTTC. The chain employs TRBV15 and TRBJ2-1; no reliable D call. The length of the CDR3 is 12 residues. CDR1 and CDR2 (germline): LNHNV, YYDKDF (reference sequence). The V end lost 6 bases, the J end lost 13 bases, and 16 bases lay between the germline ends.

The CDR3 sequence: CASSLRTSGAINEQFF. In DNA, the CDR3 is TGTGCCAGCAGCTTACGGACTAGCGGGGCTATCAATGAGCAGTTCTTC. This chain uses TRBV7-9 with TRBJ2-1; 12 positions match TRBD2. Germline V lookup: CDR1 SEHNR, CDR2 FQNEAQ (reference sequence). Germline trimming cut 2 bases from V and 6 bases from J; bases unmatched to any gene: 5. The CDR3 totals 16 residues.

The chain recombines TRBV15 with TRBJ2-5; D is possibly TRBD2 (6 bases). Trimming took off 2 bases at V and 1 base at J, with 14 bases between the two ends. The CDR3 covers 16 residues. CDR1 LNHNV and CDR2 YYDKDF come from the germline V gene (reference sequence). CDR3 DNA: TGTGCCACCAGCAGACCTAGCGCGACCTTCCAAGAGACCCAGTACTTC. Its protein product is CATSRPSATFQETQYF.

The gene calls are TRBV6-1 and TRBJ2-1; 10 nucleotides agree with TRBD2. V gave up 4 bases and J gave up 4 bases; unmatched junction bases: 4. The V gene's germline CDR1 is MNHNS and CDR2 SASEGT. The CDR3 spans 15 residues. The CDR3 sequence: CASSAGTSDYNEQFF. CDR3 sequence (DNA): TGTGCCAGCAGTGCCGGGACTAGCGATTACAATGAGCAGTTCTTC.

This chain joins TRBV11-2 and TRBJ2-5, with TRBD1 identical over 8 bases. Germline V gives CDR1 SGHAT, CDR2 FQNNGV. The V segment lost 7 bases and the J segment 11 bases; nucleotides outside the gene matches: 12. The CDR3 sequence is 13 residues long. CDR3 DNA: TGTGCCAGCAAAGGACAGGGTAGGACTGAGCAGTACTTC. This translates into CASKGQGRTEQYF.

This clonotype was observed a few times. V is TRBV28 and J is TRBJ2-7; D gene ambiguous. V lost 5 bases and J lost 2, with 19 bases in between. This CDR3 is built from 16 residues. From germline, CDR1 is MDHEN and CDR2 SYDVKM. The CDR3 nucleotides are TGTGCCAGCAGTGCCGCCCGGGTTAGCTCCCCCTACGAGCAGTACTTC. Translation: CASSAARVSSPYEQYF.

The rearrangement links TRBV12-3 or TRBV12-4 to TRBJ1-2; TRBD1 matches at 11 bases. The trim removed 7 bases at V and 6 bases at J, leaving 10 bases unmatched. This CDR3 region has 15 residues. The CDR3, as DNA: TGTGCCAGCATCCTGGGACAGGGGGGCAGGGATGGCTACACCTTC. It encodes CASILGQGGRDGYTF.

The rearrangement joins TRBV20-1 to TRBJ2-3, with 12 bases aligning to TRBD2. The CDR3 extends over 16 amino acids. The J segment lost 2 bases and the V segment lost 1 base, leaving 4 bases of the junction unmatched. CDR1 and CDR2 (germline): DFQATT, SNEGSKA (reference sequence). DNA of the CDR3: TGCAGTGCTAGAGTCGGACTAGCGGGGAACACAGATACGCAGTATTTT. Translating it yields CSARVGLAGNTDTQYF.

This sequence joins TRBV12-5 and TRBJ2-3, with 8 bases lining up with TRBD2. The V and J ends lost 7 bases and 5 bases, in that order; junction bases with no gene match: 5. CDR1 and CDR2 (germline): LGHNT, FRNRAP. The CDR3 contains 13 residues. Here the CDR3 DNA reads TGTGCTAGTGCCCCACGGGGGGGAGATACGCAGTATTTT. It yields the protein CASAPRGGDTQYF.

The chain combines TRBV7-8 with TRBJ1-5; D possibly corresponds to TRBD1 (6 bases). This CDR3 comprises 17 residues. V lost 2 bases and J 1 base, leaving 15 bases between the germline ends. CDR1 SGHVS and CDR2 FQNEAQ come from the germline V gene. CDR3 sequence: CASSLSRGLGSNQPQHF. CDR3 bases: TGTGCCAGCAGCTTAAGTCGGGGGCTTGGGAGCAATCAGCCCCAGCATTTT. Filled out from reference TRBV7-8 and TRBJ1-5, the complete variable domain reads GAGVSQSPRYKVAKRGQDVALRCDPISGHVSLFWYQQALGQGPEFLTYFQNEAQLDKSGLPSDRFFAERPEGSVSTLKIQRTQQEDSAVYLCASSLSRGLGSNQPQHFGDGTRLSIL.

This chain joins TRBV28 and TRBJ1-5; the D is unclear. The CDR3 runs to 13 residues. Trimming pared 10 bases from V and 0 bases from J, leaving 10 bases between. Germline CDR1 is MDHEN and CDR2 is SYDVKM. The CDR3 sequence is CATAKVSNQPQHF. The CDR3 DNA sequence: TGTGCCACCGCGAAGGTTAGCAATCAGCCCCAGCATTTT.

The rearrangement links TRBV25-1 to TRBJ1-2; the D gene is possibly TRBD1 (5 bases). Trimming shortened V by 1 base and J by 8 bases, and 20 bases separated the two germline ends. Germline V gene lookup returns CDR1 MGHDK and CDR2 SYGVNS. The CDR3 sequence is 16 residues long. The CDR3 is CASSELGREGSGGYTF. CDR3 nucleotide sequence: TGTGCCAGCAGTGAATTAGGCAGGGAGGGCTCTGGAGGCTACACCTTC.

Points on this clonotype: One end of the junction varies from germline; a read error may be responsible. The chain combines TRBV6-6 with TRBJ2-1, with 10 bases matching TRBD2. This CDR3 spans 17 amino acids. Germline CDR1 reads MNHNY; CDR2 reads SVGAGI (reference sequence). The CDR3 sequence is CVSSYSRSTSGTKEQFF. Written as DNA, the CDR3 is TGTGTCAGCAGTTACTCGCGAAGTACTAGCGGGACTAAGGAGCAGTTCTTC.

The rearrangement links TRBV5-1 to TRBJ2-3, with 9 nucleotides matching TRBD1. CDR1 and CDR2 from the germline V gene are SGHRS and YFSETQ. Trimming cost V 4 bases and J 4 bases; bases outside gene matches: 4. This CDR3 comprises 14 residues. CDR3 amino acids: CASSMTGGADTQYF. The CDR3 DNA is TGCGCCAGCAGCATGACAGGGGGGGCAGATACGCAGTATTTT.

The chain links TRBV5-1 to TRBJ2-5; 8 bases map to TRBD2. The CDR3 has 14 residues. In germline, CDR1 is SGHRS, CDR2 YFSETQ. V was pared by 4 bases and J by 11 bases, with 13 bases of the junction left unmatched. The CDR3 DNA is TGCGCCAGCAGCCTTAGCGGGACGAACAATGAGCAGTACTTC. Translated, it gives CASSLSGTNNEQYF.

V is TRBV3-1 and J is TRBJ1-1; D is possibly TRBD1 (6 bases). The V end was cut by 1 base, the J end by 3 bases, with 9 bases between. Per the germline V gene, CDR1 is LGHDT and CDR2 is YNNKEL (reference sequence). The CDR3 runs to 14 residues. In DNA, the CDR3 is TGTGCCAGCAGCCAAGTCAGGGGTCACACTGAAGCTTTCTTT. Translation gives CASSQVRGHTEAFF.

The chain combines TRBV5-1 with TRBJ2-7; the D gene is possibly TRBD1 (7 bases). The CDR3 runs 15 residues. The V and J ends lost 4 bases and 7 bases respectively, with 21 bases between them. Germline V lookup: CDR1 SGHRS, CDR2 YFSETQ. The CDR3 here is CASSPEGQPHNEQYF. For the CDR3, the DNA is TGCGCCAGCAGCCCGGAGGGACAGCCTCACAATGAGCAGTACTTC.

The CDR3 DNA reads as TGTGCCAGCAGCCCTACACTAGGAGGGACCCAGTACTTC. Amino acid sequence: CASSPTLGGTQYF. The V gene is TRBV5-4, the J gene TRBJ2-5; possibly TRBD2 for D (5 bases). Per the germline V gene, CDR1 is SGHNT and CDR2 is YYREEE (reference sequence). Trimming removed 4 bases at V and 7 bases at J, with 14 bases between. The CDR3 extends over 13 amino acids.

The V gene is TRBV29-1, the J gene TRBJ1-4; 9 positions match TRBD1. After removal of 7 bases from V and 1 base from J, the junction contained 7 bases not matched to a gene. The CDR3 contains 15 residues. Germline lookup yields CDR1 SQVTM and CDR2 ANQGSEA. CDR3 DNA: TGCAGCGCCAACAGGGGGCAGGGAACTAATGAAAAACTGTTTTTT. Its protein is CSANRGQGTNEKLFF. The complete variable domain, with remaining parts taken from reference TRBV29-1 and TRBJ1-4, reads SAVISQKPSRDICQRGTSLTIQCQVDSQVTMMFWYRQQPGQSLTLIATANQGSEATYESGFVIDKFPISRPNLTFSTLTVSNMSPEDSSIYLCSANRGQGTNEKLFFGSGTQLSVL.

V gene TRBV7-2 combines with J gene TRBJ1-2; 8 bases are a match to TRBD1. The CDR3 extends over 15 amino acids. Germline CDR1 reads SGHTA; CDR2 reads FQGNSA. V trimming: 4 bases; J trimming: 4 bases; junction bases outside the gene matches: 8. In nucleotides, the CDR3 is TGTGCCAGCAGCTCCAGACAGGGGATGGTCTATGGCTACACCTTC. As protein: CASSSRQGMVYGYTF.

J is TRBJ1-1 and V is TRBV5-1; 8 bases agree with TRBD1. The CDR3 loop spans 20 amino acids. Germline CDR1 and CDR2: SGHRS and YFSETQ. V lost 3 bases and J lost 0; bases outside the gene matches: 19. The CDR3: CASSSTGAGGERGLNTEAFF. The CDR3 DNA is TGCGCCAGCAGCTCGACGGGGGCAGGGGGCGAAAGGGGGTTGAACACTGAAGCTTTCTTT.

This clonotype was recorded a few times. The chain recombines TRBV20-1 with TRBJ2-1; 8 bases fit TRBD2. Germline assignment: CDR1 DFQATT and CDR2 SNEGSKA (reference sequence). This CDR3 contains 16 residues. Unmatched junction bases numbered 8, after V lost 1 base and J lost 3 bases. This CDR3 is CSARAPISGNYNEQFF. In DNA, the CDR3 is TGCAGTGCTAGAGCGCCCATTAGCGGGAACTACAATGAGCAGTTCTTC.

This clonotype has ten or more counts. J is TRBJ2-7 and V is TRBV7-2; 10 bases fit TRBD2. CDR1 is SGHTA and CDR2 is FQGNSA in the germline V gene. The V segment lost 0 bases and the J segment 0 bases; nucleotides outside the gene matches: 5. CDR3 length: 17 residues. The CDR3 DNA reads TGTGCCAGCAGCTTAGCCTCCAGCGGGAGGGCCTCCTACGAGCAGTACTTC. Its translation is CASSLASSGRASYEQYF.